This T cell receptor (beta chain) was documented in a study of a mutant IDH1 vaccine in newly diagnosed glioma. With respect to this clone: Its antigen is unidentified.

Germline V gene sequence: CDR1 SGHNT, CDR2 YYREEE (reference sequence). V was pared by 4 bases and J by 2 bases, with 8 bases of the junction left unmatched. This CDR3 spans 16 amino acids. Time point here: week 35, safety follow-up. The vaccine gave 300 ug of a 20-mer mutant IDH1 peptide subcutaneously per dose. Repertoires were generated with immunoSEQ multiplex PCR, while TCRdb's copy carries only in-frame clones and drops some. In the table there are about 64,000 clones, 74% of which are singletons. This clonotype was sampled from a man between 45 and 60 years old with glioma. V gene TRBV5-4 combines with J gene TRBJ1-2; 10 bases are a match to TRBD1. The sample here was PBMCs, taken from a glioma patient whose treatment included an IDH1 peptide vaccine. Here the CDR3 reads CASSQPPGQGNYGYTF. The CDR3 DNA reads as TGTGCCAGCAGCCAGCCTCCGGGACAGGGGAACTATGGCTACACCTTC.